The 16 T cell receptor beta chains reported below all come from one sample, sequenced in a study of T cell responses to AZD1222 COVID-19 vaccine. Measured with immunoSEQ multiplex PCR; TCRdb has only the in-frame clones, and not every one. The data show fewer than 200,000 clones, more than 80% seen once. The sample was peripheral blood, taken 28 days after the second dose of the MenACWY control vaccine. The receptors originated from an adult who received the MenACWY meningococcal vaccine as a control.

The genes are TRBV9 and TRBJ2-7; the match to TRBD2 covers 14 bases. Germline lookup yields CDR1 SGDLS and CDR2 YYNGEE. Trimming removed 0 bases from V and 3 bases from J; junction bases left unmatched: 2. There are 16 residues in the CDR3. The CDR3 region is CASSVGGTSGSYEQYF. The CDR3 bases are TGTGCCAGCAGCGTAGGGGGGACTAGCGGGAGCTACGAGCAGTACTTC.

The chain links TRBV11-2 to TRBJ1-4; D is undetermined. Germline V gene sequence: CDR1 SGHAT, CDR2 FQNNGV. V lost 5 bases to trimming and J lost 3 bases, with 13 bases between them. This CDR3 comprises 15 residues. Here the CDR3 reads CASSPTRAANEKLFF. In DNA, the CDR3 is TGTGCCAGCAGCCCCACTAGAGCGGCTAATGAAAAACTGTTTTTT.

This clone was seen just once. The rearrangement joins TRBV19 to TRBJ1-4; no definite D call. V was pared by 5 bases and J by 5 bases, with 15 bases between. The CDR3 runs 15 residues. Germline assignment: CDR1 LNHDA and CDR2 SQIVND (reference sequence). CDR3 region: CASSPSGVWNEKLFF. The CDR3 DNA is TGTGCCAGTAGTCCAAGCGGAGTTTGGAATGAAAAACTGTTTTTT.

This chain's CDR3 is CASSLSGNQPQHF. The CDR3 DNA is TGTGCCAGCAGTTTATCCGGAAATCAGCCCCAGCATTTT. The rearrangement links TRBV27 to TRBJ1-5; D uncertain. The V gene's germline CDR1 is MNHEY and CDR2 SMNVEV (reference sequence). The CDR3 extends over 13 amino acids. The germline V and J ends were trimmed by 0 bases and 4 bases, with 4 bases remaining between them.

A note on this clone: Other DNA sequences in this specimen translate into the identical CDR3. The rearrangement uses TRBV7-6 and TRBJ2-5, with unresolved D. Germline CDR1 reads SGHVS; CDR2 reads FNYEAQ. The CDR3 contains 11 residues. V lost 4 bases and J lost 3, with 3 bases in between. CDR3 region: CASSSEETQYF. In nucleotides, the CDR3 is TGTGCCAGCAGCTCAGAAGAGACCCAGTACTTC.

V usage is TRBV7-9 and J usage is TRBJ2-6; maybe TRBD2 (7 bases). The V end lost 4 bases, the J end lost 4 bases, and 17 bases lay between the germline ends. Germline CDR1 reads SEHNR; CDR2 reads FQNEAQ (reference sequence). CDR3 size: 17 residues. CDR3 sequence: CASSSPLGGRGANVLTF. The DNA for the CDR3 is TGTGCCAGCAGCTCCCCGCTCGGGGGGCGCGGGGCCAACGTCCTGACTTTC.

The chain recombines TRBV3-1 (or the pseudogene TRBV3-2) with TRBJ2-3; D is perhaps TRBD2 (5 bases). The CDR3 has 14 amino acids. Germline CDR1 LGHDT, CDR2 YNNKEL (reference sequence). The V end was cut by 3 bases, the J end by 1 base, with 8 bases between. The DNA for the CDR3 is TGTGCCAGCAGCCACACTAGGGGCACAGATACGCAGTATTTT. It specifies CASSHTRGTDTQYF.

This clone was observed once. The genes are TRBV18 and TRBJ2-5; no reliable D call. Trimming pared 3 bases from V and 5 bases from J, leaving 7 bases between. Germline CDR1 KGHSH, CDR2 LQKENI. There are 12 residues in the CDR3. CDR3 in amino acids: CASSPDRETQYF. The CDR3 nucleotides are TGTGCCAGCTCACCCGATCGGGAGACCCAGTACTTC.

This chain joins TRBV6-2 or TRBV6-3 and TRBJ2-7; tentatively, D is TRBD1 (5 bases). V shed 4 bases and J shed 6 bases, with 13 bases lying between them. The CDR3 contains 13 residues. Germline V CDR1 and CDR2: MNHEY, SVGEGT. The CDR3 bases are TGTGCCAGCAGTTTCGGTCAGGGTCTCGAGCAGTACTTC. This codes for CASSFGQGLEQYF.

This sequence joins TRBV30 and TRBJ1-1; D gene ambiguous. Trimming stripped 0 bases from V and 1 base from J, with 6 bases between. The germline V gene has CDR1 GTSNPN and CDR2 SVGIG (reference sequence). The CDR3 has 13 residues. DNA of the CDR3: TGTGCCTGGAGTGTGGGGAGGAACACTGAAGCTTTCTTT. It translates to CAWSVGRNTEAFF.

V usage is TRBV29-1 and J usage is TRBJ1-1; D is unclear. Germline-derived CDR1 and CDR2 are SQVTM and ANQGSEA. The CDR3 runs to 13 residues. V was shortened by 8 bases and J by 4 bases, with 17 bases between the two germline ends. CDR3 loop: CSTLGGLGTEAFF. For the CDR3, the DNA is TGCAGCACATTAGGAGGGTTGGGCACTGAAGCTTTCTTT.

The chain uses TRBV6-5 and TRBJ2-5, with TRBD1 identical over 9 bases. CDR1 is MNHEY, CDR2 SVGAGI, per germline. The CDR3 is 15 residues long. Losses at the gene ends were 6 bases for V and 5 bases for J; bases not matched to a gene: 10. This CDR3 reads CASSPPDRGEETQYF. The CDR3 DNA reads TGTGCCAGCAGCCCCCCGGACAGGGGAGAGGAGACCCAGTACTTC.

The CDR3 nucleotides read TGTGCCAGCAGATACCGGACAGGGTCCTACGAGCAGTACTTC. Translated: CASRYRTGSYEQYF. The genes are TRBV7-9 and TRBJ2-7, with 8 bases aligning to TRBD1. This CDR3 spans 14 amino acids. The V segment lost 6 bases and the J segment 1 base; nucleotides outside the gene matches: 5. The germline gives CDR1 SEHNR, CDR2 FQNEAQ (reference sequence).

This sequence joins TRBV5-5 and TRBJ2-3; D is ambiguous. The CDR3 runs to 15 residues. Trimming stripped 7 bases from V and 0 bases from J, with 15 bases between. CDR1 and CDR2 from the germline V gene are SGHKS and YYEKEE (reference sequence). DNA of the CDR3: TGTGCCAGCGCCCGAAAAGCCTTGAGCACAGATACGCAGTATTTT. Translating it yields CASARKALSTDTQYF. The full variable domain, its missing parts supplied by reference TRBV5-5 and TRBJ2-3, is DAGVTQSPTHLIKTRGQQVTLRCSPISGHKSVSWYQQVLGQGPQFIFQYYEKEERGRGNFPDRFSARQFPNYSSELNVNALLLGDSALYLCASARKALSTDTQYFGPGTRLTVL.

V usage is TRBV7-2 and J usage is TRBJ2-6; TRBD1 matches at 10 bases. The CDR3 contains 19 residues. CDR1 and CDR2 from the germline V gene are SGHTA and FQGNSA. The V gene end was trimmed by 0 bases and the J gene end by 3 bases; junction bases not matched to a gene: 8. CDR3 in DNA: TGTGCCAGCAGCTTAGCGCGACAGGGGGCGAATATTGGGGCCAACGTCCTGACTTTC. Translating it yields CASSLARQGANIGANVLTF.

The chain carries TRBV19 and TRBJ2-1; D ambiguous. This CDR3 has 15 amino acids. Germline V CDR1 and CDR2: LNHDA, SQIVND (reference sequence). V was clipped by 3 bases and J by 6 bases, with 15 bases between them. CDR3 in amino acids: CASSIKSPQANEQFF. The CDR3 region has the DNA TGTGCCAGTAGTATCAAGTCCCCCCAGGCCAATGAGCAGTTCTTC.